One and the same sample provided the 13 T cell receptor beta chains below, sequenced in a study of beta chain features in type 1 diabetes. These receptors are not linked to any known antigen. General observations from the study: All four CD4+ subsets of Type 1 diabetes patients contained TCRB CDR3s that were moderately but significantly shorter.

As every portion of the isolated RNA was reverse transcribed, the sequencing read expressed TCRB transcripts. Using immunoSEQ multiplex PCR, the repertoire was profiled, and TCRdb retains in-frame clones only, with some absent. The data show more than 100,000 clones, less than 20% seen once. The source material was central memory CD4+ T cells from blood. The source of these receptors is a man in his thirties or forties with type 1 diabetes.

The CDR3 sequence is CAISELGQYEQYF. DNA of the CDR3: TGTGCCATCAGTGAATTAGGGCAGTACGAGCAGTACTTC. The chain couples TRBV10-3 to TRBJ2-7; D is undetermined. Between the trimmed V and J ends, which lost 3 bases and 4 bases, there was a span of 10 bases. The CDR3 extends over 13 amino acids. CDR1 and CDR2 from the germline V gene are ENHRY and SYGVKD.

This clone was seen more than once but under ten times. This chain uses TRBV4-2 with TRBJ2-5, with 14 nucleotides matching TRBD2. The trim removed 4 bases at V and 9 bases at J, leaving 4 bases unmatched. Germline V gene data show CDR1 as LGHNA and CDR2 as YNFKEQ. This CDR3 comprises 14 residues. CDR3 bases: TGTGCCAGCAGCCTCGGGACTAGCGGGGGATCCCAGTACTTC. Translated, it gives CASSLGTSGGSQYF.

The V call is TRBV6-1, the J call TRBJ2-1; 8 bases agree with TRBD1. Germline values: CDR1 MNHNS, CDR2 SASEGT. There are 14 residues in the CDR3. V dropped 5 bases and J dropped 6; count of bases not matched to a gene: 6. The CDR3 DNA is TGTGCCAGCAGTCAGGGACAGGCGATCAATGAGCAGTTCTTC. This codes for CASSQGQAINEQFF.

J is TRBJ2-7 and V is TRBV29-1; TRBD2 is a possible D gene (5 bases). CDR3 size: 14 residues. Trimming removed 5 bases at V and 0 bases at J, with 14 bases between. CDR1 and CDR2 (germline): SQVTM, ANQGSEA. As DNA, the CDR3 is TGCAGCGTTCTGGACCCGGGGAGCTCCTACGAGCAGTACTTC. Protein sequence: CSVLDPGSSYEQYF.

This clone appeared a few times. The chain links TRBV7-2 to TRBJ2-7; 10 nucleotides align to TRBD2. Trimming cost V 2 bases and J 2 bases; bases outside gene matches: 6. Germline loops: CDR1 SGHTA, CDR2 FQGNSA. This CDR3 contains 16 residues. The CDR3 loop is CASSLPTSGATYEQYF. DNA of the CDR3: TGTGCCAGCAGCTTACCTACTAGCGGGGCCACCTACGAGCAGTACTTC.

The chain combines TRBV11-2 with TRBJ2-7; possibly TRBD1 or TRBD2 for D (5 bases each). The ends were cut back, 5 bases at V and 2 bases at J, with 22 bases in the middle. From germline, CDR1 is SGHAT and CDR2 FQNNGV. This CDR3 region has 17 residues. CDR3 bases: TGTGCCAGCAGCGACGCAGCAAAATGGGGGTCCACCTACGAGCAGTACTTC. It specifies CASSDAAKWGSTYEQYF. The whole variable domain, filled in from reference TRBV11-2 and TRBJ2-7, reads EAGVAQSPRYKIIEKRQSVAFWCNPISGHATLYWYQQILGQGPKLLIQFQNNGVVDDSQLPKDRFSAERLKGVDSTLKIQPAKLEDSAVYLCASSDAAKWGSTYEQYFGPGTRLTVT.

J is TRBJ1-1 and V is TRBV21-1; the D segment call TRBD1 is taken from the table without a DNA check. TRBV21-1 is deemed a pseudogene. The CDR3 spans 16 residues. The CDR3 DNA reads TGTGCCAGCAGCACCTCGCACAGGGGGATGAACACTGAAGCTTTCTTT. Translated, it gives CASSTSHRGMNTEAFF.

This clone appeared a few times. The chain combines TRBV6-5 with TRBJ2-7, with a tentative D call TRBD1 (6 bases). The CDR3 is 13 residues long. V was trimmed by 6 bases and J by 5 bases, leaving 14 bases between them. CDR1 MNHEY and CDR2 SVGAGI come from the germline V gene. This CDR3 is CASRSGGSHEQYF. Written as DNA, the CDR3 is TGTGCCAGCAGATCTGGGGGCAGCCACGAGCAGTACTTC.

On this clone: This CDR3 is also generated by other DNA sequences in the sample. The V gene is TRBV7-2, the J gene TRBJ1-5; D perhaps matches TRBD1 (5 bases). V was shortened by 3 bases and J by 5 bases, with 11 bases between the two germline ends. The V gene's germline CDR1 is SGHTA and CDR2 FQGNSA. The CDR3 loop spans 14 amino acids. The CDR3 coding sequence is TGTGCCAGCAGCTTGAGTCAGGGCTATCAGCCCCAGCATTTT. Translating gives CASSLSQGYQPQHF.

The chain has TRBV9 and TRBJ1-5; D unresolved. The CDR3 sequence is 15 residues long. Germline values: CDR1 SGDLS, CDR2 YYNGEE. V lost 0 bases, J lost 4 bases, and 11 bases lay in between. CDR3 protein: CASSVAPDRNQPQHF. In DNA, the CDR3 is TGTGCCAGCAGCGTAGCCCCGGATAGGAATCAGCCCCAGCATTTT. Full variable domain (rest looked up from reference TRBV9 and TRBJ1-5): DSGVTQTPKHLITATGQRVTLRCSPRSGDLSVYWYQQSLDQGLQFLIQYYNGEERAKGNILERFSAQQFPDLHSELNLSSLELGDSALYFCASSVAPDRNQPQHFGDGTRLSIL.

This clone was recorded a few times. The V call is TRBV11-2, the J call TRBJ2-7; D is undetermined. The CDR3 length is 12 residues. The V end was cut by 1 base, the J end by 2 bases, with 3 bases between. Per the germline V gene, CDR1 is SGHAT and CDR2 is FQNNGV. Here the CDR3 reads CASSLATYEQYF. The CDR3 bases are TGTGCCAGCAGCTTAGCCACCTACGAGCAGTACTTC.

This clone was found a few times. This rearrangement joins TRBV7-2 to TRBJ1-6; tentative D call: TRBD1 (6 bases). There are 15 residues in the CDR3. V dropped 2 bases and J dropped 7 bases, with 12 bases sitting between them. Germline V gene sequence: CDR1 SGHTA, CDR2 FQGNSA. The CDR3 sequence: CASSLTGPRNSPLHF. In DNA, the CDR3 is TGTGCCAGCAGCTTAACAGGGCCAAGGAATTCACCCCTCCACTTT.

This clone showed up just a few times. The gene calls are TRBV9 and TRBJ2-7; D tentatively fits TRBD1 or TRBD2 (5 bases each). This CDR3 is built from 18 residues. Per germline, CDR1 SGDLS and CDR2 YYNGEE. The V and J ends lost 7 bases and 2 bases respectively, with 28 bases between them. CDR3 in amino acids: CASRAGQSRDPLPYEQYF. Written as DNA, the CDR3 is TGTGCCAGCCGCGCTGGGCAGAGCCGGGACCCCCTCCCCTACGAGCAGTACTTC.